This TCR beta chain came from a study of PD-L1 blockade in urothelial cancer. Study-level background: Researchers looked at the blood 3 weeks (second dose) and 6 weeks after treatment began.

Repertoires were generated with immunoSEQ multiplex PCR, while TCRdb's copy carries only in-frame clones and drops some. The table lists about 45,000 clones, 70% to 90% of them singletons. CDR1 SGDLS and CDR2 YYNGEE come from the germline V gene. V was clipped by 4 bases and J by 2 bases; unmatched bases: 6. This CDR3 spans 16 amino acids. The sequence derives from a man older than 75 with urothelial cancer. The rearrangement joins TRBV9 to TRBJ2-1, with TRBD2 matching over 10 bases. The sequencing used PBMCs, collected around atezolizumab (anti-PD-L1) treatment. The CDR3 is CASSPATSGPYNEQFF. In DNA, the CDR3 is TGTGCCAGCAGCCCCGCGACTAGCGGGCCCTACAATGAGCAGTTCTTC.